The T cell receptor (beta chain) under discussion was sequenced for a study of cytomegalovirus exposure and HLA in healthy donors. V was cut by 4 bases and J by 3 bases, with 14 bases left in between. The CDR3 covers 15 residues. The germline V gene has CDR1 LGHNA and CDR2 YSLEER. Study findings and constraints: It was in a later analysis that TCR association rates were seen to vary by HLA locus, highest for DRB1 and lowest for HLA-C. TCR beta chain V- and J-gene trimming was linked, in a later analysis, to a missense variant in DCLRE1C. Association with HLA alleles at 0.05 false discovery rate was found for roughly 17,000 TCR beta sequences in a later analysis.

Comments on this clone: No antigen is known for it.

The PCR contained 60 Vbeta and 13 Jbeta primers. The repertoire was sequenced with immunoSEQ multiplex PCR; TCRdb's copy has only in-frame clones and lacks some. This sample yields 150,000 or so clones, of which 73% are seen a single time; 1.5% to 2% belongs to the top ten. Specimen: PBMCs. The V call is TRBV4-3, the J call TRBJ2-3; weak D call: TRBD2 (6 bases). This receptor was obtained from a young woman in good health and CMV-seronegative. CDR3 in amino acids: CASSPLLAATDTQYF. DNA for the CDR3: TGCGCCAGCAGCCCCCTACTAGCAGCTACAGATACGCAGTATTTT.